Described below is a single TCR beta chain sequence and its context. Its matching antigen is unknown. Uncontrolled infection, other autoimmune disease, pregnancy or lactation barred patients from enrollment. Fresh 10 ml peripheral blood yielded PBMCs. The sample belongs to a study of T cells in Graves' hyperthyroidism and ophthalmopathy. Study conclusions and caveats: Separation of ophthalmopathy from stable hyperthyroidism was achieved by a 13 V-J model. Expanded thyroid clonotypes (above 0.001) were mostly also found in blood.

What was amplified from RNA transcripts were TCR beta CDR3 regions. A first-round RT-PCR of the TCR CDR3 used the HTBI primer set. One entry per CDR3 protein, called by TCRdb with MiXCR from the multiplex PCR reads. The table has 75,000 to 100,000 distinct CDR3 sequences, approximately 56% seen once. Sequenced material: blood. This clonotype was sampled from a woman between 40 and 50 years old with Graves' hyperthyroidism.

This CDR3 is CASSAGSNQPQHF. CDR3 nucleotides: TGTGCCAGCAGCGCGGGGAGCAATCAGCCCCAGCATTTT. The chain combines TRBV11-2 with TRBJ1-5; D remains ambiguous. This CDR3 contains 13 residues. Trimming left V 5 bases short and J 1 base short, with 6 bases between. The germline gives CDR1 SGHAT, CDR2 FQNNGV.